Below, 24 T cell receptor beta chains from the same sample are listed, as sequenced in a study of CD8 T cells in ankylosing spondylitis. Study-wide results and caveats: Ankylosing spondylitis blood seemed to carry a telltale TCR beta motif made of eight highly homologous variants.

Their antigen targets remain unknown. MiXCR, run by TCRdb on the 5' RACE reads, gives a single entry per CDR3 protein. The sample includes hundreds of thousands of distinct CDR3 sequences, 25% to 30% seen only once; the top ten take 0.89%. Sequencing input: blood, either unsorted or a sorted T cell fraction (not recorded which). The receptors shown here come from a male donor with ankylosing spondylitis.

This chain uses TRBV10-3 with TRBJ1-1; D uncertain. Germline CDR1 ENHRY, CDR2 SYGVKD. The V and J ends lost 6 bases and 1 base respectively, with 15 bases between them. The CDR3 runs to 15 residues. CDR3 nucleotides: TGTGCCATCAGCACCGATTTCGGCGAGAACACTGAAGCTTTCTTT. The encoded protein is CAISTDFGENTEAFF.

This chain joins TRBV29-1 and TRBJ2-5; D gene unclear. The V end lost 3 bases, the J end lost 1 base, and 9 bases lay between the germline ends. CDR1 and CDR2 from the germline V gene are SQVTM and ANQGSEA. This CDR3 is 13 amino acids long. CDR3 region: CSVEKGSQETQYF. The DNA of the CDR3 is TGCAGCGTTGAGAAGGGCAGCCAAGAGACCCAGTACTTC.

The rearrangement links TRBV3-1 to TRBJ2-1, with 7 bases fitting TRBD2. Per germline, CDR1 LGHDT and CDR2 YNNKEL (reference sequence). This CDR3 has 17 amino acids. Unmatched junction bases numbered 11, after V lost 0 bases and J lost 6 bases. The DNA of the CDR3 is TGTGCCAGCAGCCAAGAAAGGGAGGCGGGAGAGGTCAATGAGCAGTTCTTC. Protein: CASSQEREAGEVNEQFF.

This clonotype was detected only a few times. V is TRBV11-3 and J is TRBJ2-1, with TRBD2 matching over 10 bases. Germline lookup yields CDR1 SGHNT and CDR2 YENEEA. The CDR3 is made up of 15 amino acids. The J segment lost 6 bases and the V segment lost 5 bases, leaving 7 bases of the junction unmatched. CDR3 loop: CASSGVAGGFNEQFF. Written as DNA, the CDR3 is TGTGCCAGCAGCGGGGTAGCGGGAGGTTTCAATGAGCAGTTCTTC.

This clonotype was counted a few times. This chain uses TRBV12-3 or TRBV12-4 with TRBJ2-7, with 7 bases fitting TRBD1. V lost 2 bases and J lost 6; bases outside the gene matches: 7. The CDR3 has 14 amino acids. The CDR3 reads CASSLSEGALEQYF. Here the CDR3 DNA reads TGTGCCAGCAGTTTATCTGAGGGGGCCCTCGAGCAGTACTTC.

The J gene is TRBJ2-2, the V gene TRBV5-1; D uncertain. The V end lost 2 bases, the J end lost 1 base, and 6 bases lay between the germline ends. Germline CDR1 and CDR2: SGHRS and YFSETQ. The CDR3 is made up of 14 amino acids. The CDR3 region is CASSFEGNTGELFF. The CDR3 DNA is TGCGCCAGCAGCTTCGAAGGGAACACCGGGGAGCTGTTTTTT.

This clonotype was found a few times. The chain uses TRBV6-5 and TRBJ2-3; D is unresolved. The length of the CDR3 is 14 residues. V dropped 2 bases and J dropped 2 bases, with 8 bases sitting between them. From germline, CDR1 is MNHEY and CDR2 SVGAGI. The CDR3 DNA sequence: TGTGCCAGCAGTTACCGTGGGGACACAGATACGCAGTATTTT. It translates to CASSYRGDTDTQYF.

This clonotype appeared a few times. The genes are TRBV5-1 and TRBJ2-4, with 7 bases that match TRBD2. This CDR3 has 14 residues. Germline values: CDR1 SGHRS, CDR2 YFSETQ. V lost 1 base, J lost 6 bases, and 4 bases stayed unmatched. The CDR3 DNA sequence: TGCGCCAGCAGCTTGAGGGACTATGGAAACATTCAGTACTTC. Encoded protein: CASSLRDYGNIQYF.

The chain is built from TRBV7-2 and TRBJ1-2; TRBD1 matches 7 bases. V lost 7 bases to trimming and J lost 4 bases; unmatched junction nucleotides: 6. There are 13 residues in the CDR3. Looked up from germline, CDR1 is SGHTA and CDR2 is FQGNSA. CDR3 bases: TGTGCCAGCACAACAGGGGCAGGCTATGGCTACACCTTC. Translating gives CASTTGAGYGYTF.

This clonotype was detected a few times. The chain joins TRBV27 to TRBJ2-1; D uncertain. The ends were cut back, 5 bases at V and 9 bases at J, with 8 bases in the middle. This CDR3 has 11 residues. Germline-derived CDR1 and CDR2 are MNHEY and SMNVEV (reference sequence). CDR3 residues: CASSIRSEQFF. Written as DNA, the CDR3 is TGTGCCAGCAGTATAAGGTCTGAGCAGTTCTTC.

This rearrangement joins TRBV15 to TRBJ1-1, with D possibly being TRBD1 (6 bases). V was pared by 0 bases and J by 4 bases, with 12 bases between. The CDR3 loop spans 15 amino acids. Germline V CDR1 and CDR2: LNHNV, YYDKDF (reference sequence). The CDR3 protein is CATSRDPGRGTEAFF. Written as DNA, the CDR3 is TGTGCCACCAGCAGAGACCCGGGCAGGGGCACTGAAGCTTTCTTT.

This clonotype was seen more than once but under ten times. The chain carries TRBV7-6 and TRBJ2-3, with 11 nucleotides matching TRBD2. Trimming at V came to 5 bases and at J to 5 bases, leaving 9 bases not matched to a gene. This CDR3 has 16 amino acids. Germline V lookup: CDR1 SGHVS, CDR2 FNYEAQ. The CDR3 nucleotides read TGTGCCAGCAGCCTTCAGACTAGCGGGGCGGGAGATACGCAGTATTTT. Its translation is CASSLQTSGAGDTQYF.

This clonotype was detected only a few times. The J gene is TRBJ1-1, the V gene TRBV19; D remains ambiguous. The CDR3 sequence is 13 residues long. V lost 3 bases to trimming and J lost 0 bases, with 5 bases between them. Germline V gene lookup returns CDR1 LNHDA and CDR2 SQIVND (reference sequence). The DNA for the CDR3 is TGTGCCAGTAGTATCGGGATGAACACTGAAGCTTTCTTT. Translated, it gives CASSIGMNTEAFF.

CDR3 in amino acids: CASRATTSGRTDTQYF. The CDR3 bases are TGTGCCAGCAGGGCAACGACTAGCGGGAGAACAGATACGCAGTATTTT. This chain links TRBV11-2 with TRBJ2-3, with 12 bases identical to TRBD2. The CDR3 covers 16 residues. Germline loops: CDR1 SGHAT, CDR2 FQNNGV. V shed 6 bases and J 3 bases; nucleotides not matched to a gene: 7.

The table lists this clonotype with many counts. V is TRBV3-1 and J is TRBJ1-2, with 7 bases matching TRBD1. The CDR3 runs to 13 residues. V lost 2 bases and J lost 13; bases outside the gene matches: 10. The V gene's germline CDR1 is LGHDT and CDR2 YNNKEL (reference sequence). DNA of the CDR3: TGTGCCAGCAGCCAACGCCGACAGGGAGACTGCACCTTC. Translating gives CASSQRRQGDCTF.

V usage is TRBV5-1 and J usage is TRBJ2-3, with D tentatively TRBD2 (6 bases). This CDR3 spans 15 amino acids. Per the germline V gene, CDR1 is SGHRS and CDR2 is YFSETQ. V lost 0 bases and J lost 2, with 10 bases in between. The CDR3 loop is CASSLDGGYTDTQYF. CDR3 sequence (DNA): TGCGCCAGCAGCTTGGACGGGGGATACACAGATACGCAGTATTTT.

This clonotype was counted only a few times. The chain is built from TRBV12-3 or TRBV12-4 and TRBJ1-4; D is unclear. The V end was cut by 6 bases, the J end by 7 bases, with 9 bases between. The CDR3 contains 12 residues. CDR3 sequence: CASSHLSEKLFF. For the CDR3, the DNA is TGTGCCAGCAGCCACTTAAGTGAAAAACTGTTTTTT.

This clonotype was found a few times. The chain couples TRBV15 to TRBJ2-1, with D possibly being TRBD1 or TRBD2 (5 bases each). The CDR3 spans 15 residues. Germline CDR1 is LNHNV and CDR2 is YYDKDF (reference sequence). Trimming stripped 0 bases from V and 2 bases from J, with 8 bases between. The CDR3 sequence: CATSRDRDAYNEQFF. The CDR3 DNA follows: TGTGCCACCAGCAGAGACAGGGACGCCTACAATGAGCAGTTCTTC.

This clonotype appeared a few times. J is TRBJ1-1 and V is TRBV3-1; a possible D gene is TRBD1 (6 bases). The length of the CDR3 is 14 residues. Germline V CDR1 and CDR2: LGHDT, YNNKEL (reference sequence). V was cut by 3 bases and J by 4 bases, with 12 bases left in between. This CDR3 is CASSQGATGTEAFF. CDR3 bases: TGTGCCAGCAGCCAGGGGGCAACGGGCACTGAAGCTTTCTTT.

The V and J genes are TRBV7-2 and TRBJ1-5; D is uncertain. The V and J ends lost 1 base and 5 bases respectively, with 6 bases between them. The CDR3 length is 13 residues. The V gene's germline CDR1 is SGHTA and CDR2 FQGNSA. This CDR3 is CASSLDSDQPQHF. CDR3 coding DNA: TGTGCCAGCAGCTTAGATTCAGATCAGCCCCAGCATTTT.

The V gene is TRBV25-1, the J gene TRBJ2-1; weak D call: TRBD2 (6 bases). Trimming removed 3 bases at V and 3 bases at J, with 15 bases between. Germline values: CDR1 MGHDK, CDR2 SYGVNS. This CDR3 has 16 residues. The chain's CDR3 is CASSDPGSNFYNEQFF. The CDR3, as DNA: TGTGCCAGCAGTGATCCCGGGAGCAACTTCTACAATGAGCAGTTCTTC.

J is TRBJ2-2 and V is TRBV5-1; TRBD1 or TRBD2 may be the D gene (6 bases each). Trimming removed 7 bases from V and 7 bases from J, with 20 bases in between. Germline V gene lookup returns CDR1 SGHRS and CDR2 YFSETQ. The CDR3 covers 15 residues. As DNA, the CDR3 is TGCGCCAGCGCCTTGGACGTGGGGGGCAGCGGGGAGCTGTTTTTT. This codes for CASALDVGGSGELFF.

This clonotype was observed a handful of times. J is TRBJ1-5 and V is TRBV10-2; a weak D match, TRBD1 (5 bases). The germline gives CDR1 WSHSY, CDR2 SAAADI. The CDR3 runs to 14 residues. The V gene lost 2 bases and the J gene lost 6 bases, with 11 bases spanning the gap. The CDR3: CASSEVRALQPQHF. The CDR3 bases are TGCGCCAGCAGTGAGGTCAGGGCTCTTCAGCCCCAGCATTTT.

This clonotype was seen more than once but under ten times. For the CDR3, the DNA is TGTGCCAGCAGCTTAGAACTCGCAGCGTATGCTCCCGAGCAGTACTTC. This encodes CASSLELAAYAPEQYF. The chain joins TRBV7-2 to TRBJ2-7; D remains ambiguous. The CDR3 is 16 amino acids. From germline, CDR1 is SGHTA and CDR2 FQGNSA. V was shortened by 1 base and J by 6 bases, with 19 bases between the two germline ends.